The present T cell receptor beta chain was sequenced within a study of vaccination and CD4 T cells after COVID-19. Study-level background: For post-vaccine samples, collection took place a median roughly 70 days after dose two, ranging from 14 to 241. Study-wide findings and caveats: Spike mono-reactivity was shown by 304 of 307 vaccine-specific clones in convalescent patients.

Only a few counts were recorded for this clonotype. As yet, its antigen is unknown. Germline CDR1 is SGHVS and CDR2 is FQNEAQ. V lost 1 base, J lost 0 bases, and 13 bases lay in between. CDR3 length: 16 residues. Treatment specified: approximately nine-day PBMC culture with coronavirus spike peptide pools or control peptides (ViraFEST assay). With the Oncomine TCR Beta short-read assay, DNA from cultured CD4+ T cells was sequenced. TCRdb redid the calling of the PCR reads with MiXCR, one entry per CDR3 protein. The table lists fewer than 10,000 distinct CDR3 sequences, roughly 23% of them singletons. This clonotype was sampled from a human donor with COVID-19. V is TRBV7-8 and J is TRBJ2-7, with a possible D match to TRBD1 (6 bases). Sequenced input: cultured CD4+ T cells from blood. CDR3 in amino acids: CASSLVLKTGSYEQYF. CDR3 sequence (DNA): TGTGCCAGCAGCTTAGTCCTTAAGACAGGCTCCTACGAGCAGTACTTC.